Listed here are 24 T cell receptor beta chains from one sample, sequenced in a study of CD8 T cells in ankylosing spondylitis. MiXCR was run by TCRdb on the 5' RACE reads, yielding one entry per CDR3 protein. The table shows around 230,000 distinct CDR3 sequences, with 8% to 9.5% occurring only once. The source material was blood, either unsorted or a sorted T cell fraction (not recorded which). The receptors originated from a male donor with ankylosing spondylitis or in good health (not recorded which).

This clonotype was seen at least ten times. The rearrangement links TRBV5-1 to TRBJ2-1; 8 bases are shared with TRBD2. Germline V gene data show CDR1 as SGHRS and CDR2 as YFSETQ. This CDR3 has 16 amino acids. V shed 3 bases, J shed 9 bases, and the junction held 14 bases outside the gene matches. The CDR3 nucleotides are TGCGCCAGCAGCTCTACCCACCAGCGGGAGTTGGGTGAGCAGTTCTTC. Residues: CASSSTHQRELGEQFF.

This clonotype was detected ten times or more. V usage is TRBV10-3 and J usage is TRBJ2-1, with 7 bases that match TRBD1. The CDR3 has 13 residues. Germline V gene data show CDR1 as ENHRY and CDR2 as SYGVKD. J lost 7 bases, V lost 6 bases, and 6 bases had no gene match. The DNA of the CDR3 is TGTGCCATCAGCTTCAAACAGGGGAATGAGCAGTTCTTC. It specifies CAISFKQGNEQFF.

The table lists this clonotype with many counts. V gene TRBV5-1 combines with J gene TRBJ1-1, with unresolved D. Trimming cost V 1 base and J 8 bases, with 9 bases left between them. The CDR3 has 12 amino acids. Germline CDR1 and CDR2: SGHRS and YFSETQ. In nucleotides, the CDR3 is TGCGCCAGCAGCTTGAGCGGCAGAGAAGCTTTCTTT. Translating gives CASSLSGREAFF.

This chain uses TRBV2 with TRBJ2-7; D may be TRBD2 (5 bases). V lost 6 bases, J lost 5 bases, and 14 bases lay in between. Germline V CDR1 and CDR2: SNHLY, FYNNEI. This CDR3 is 13 amino acids long. The DNA for the CDR3 is TGTGCCAGCAGGAGGGAAGGGAGCGACGAGCAGTACTTC. As protein: CASRREGSDEQYF.

This clonotype was counted ten times or more. The CDR3 reads CASSLATKNTGELFF. The CDR3, as DNA: TGTGCCAGCAGCTTAGCGACTAAGAACACCGGGGAGCTGTTTTTT. V usage is TRBV7-2 and J usage is TRBJ2-2; TRBD2 might be the D (5 bases). Germline V gene sequence: CDR1 SGHTA, CDR2 FQGNSA. CDR3 length: 15 amino acids. V lost 0 bases and J lost 1, with 6 bases in between.

This clonotype was counted at least ten times. The rearrangement links TRBV12-3 or TRBV12-4 to TRBJ1-5, with a weak D call TRBD1 (6 bases). This CDR3 has 15 residues. V was shortened by 5 bases and J by 3 bases, with 14 bases between the two germline ends. Here the CDR3 DNA reads TGTGCCAGCAGTCAACAGGGTCTGAACAATCAGCCCCAGCATTTT. It encodes CASSQQGLNNQPQHF.

This clonotype showed up many times. J is TRBJ2-2 and V is TRBV5-6, with D perhaps matching TRBD1 or TRBD2 (5 bases each). The V and J ends lost 3 bases and 5 bases respectively, with 14 bases between them. Germline CDR1 reads SGHDT; CDR2 reads YYEEEE. The CDR3 is made up of 15 amino acids. The CDR3 loop reads CASSSSWGMTGELFF. The CDR3 DNA sequence: TGTGCCAGCAGCTCCTCTTGGGGGATGACCGGGGAGCTGTTTTTT.

The chain uses TRBV30 and TRBJ1-2; no clear D. The length of the CDR3 is 14 residues. Trimming pared 2 bases from V and 0 bases from J, leaving 10 bases between. Germline V lookup: CDR1 GTSNPN, CDR2 SVGIG (reference sequence). The DNA for the CDR3 is TGTGCCTGGAGTCCCGGACTCTCTAACTATGGCTACACCTTC. It encodes CAWSPGLSNYGYTF.

At least ten counts were recorded for this clonotype. This chain connects TRBV15 to TRBJ2-1, with D possibly matching TRBD2 (5 bases). There are 15 residues in the CDR3. Trimming pared 4 bases from V and 6 bases from J, leaving 16 bases between. Germline values: CDR1 LNHNV, CDR2 YYDKDF (reference sequence). CDR3 residues: CATSTLQPRGNEQFF. The CDR3 coding sequence is TGTGCCACCAGCACATTACAGCCCCGGGGCAATGAGCAGTTCTTC.

J is TRBJ2-7 and V is TRBV19; D remains ambiguous. Germline V CDR1 and CDR2: LNHDA, SQIVND (reference sequence). Trimming took off 3 bases at V and 1 base at J, with 7 bases between the two ends. The length of the CDR3 is 13 residues. As DNA, the CDR3 is TGTGCCAGTAGTATGAAGCATTCCTACGAGCAGTACTTC. Its protein is CASSMKHSYEQYF.

This clonotype was observed many times. The chain joins TRBV11-2 to TRBJ2-7; D unclear. The germline CDR1 and CDR2 sequences are SGHAT and FQNNGV. The CDR3 contains 14 residues. The germline V and J ends were trimmed by 2 bases and 6 bases, with 14 bases remaining between them. The CDR3 sequence is CASSLLNARGEQYF. In DNA, the CDR3 is TGTGCCAGCAGCTTACTAAACGCGCGAGGCGAGCAGTACTTC.

This clonotype was seen a single time. This chain links TRBV20-1 with TRBJ1-1; maybe TRBD1 (6 bases). The CDR3 is 14 amino acids. The germline V gene encodes CDR1 DFQATT and CDR2 SNEGSKA (reference sequence). V lost 0 bases to trimming and J lost 5 bases, with 13 bases between them. The CDR3 is CSARDSRGWTEAFF. The CDR3 bases are TGCAGTGCTAGAGATAGCAGGGGCTGGACTGAAGCTTTCTTT.

This clonotype was picked up many times. V gene TRBV28 combines with J gene TRBJ2-3, with 7 positions matching TRBD2. CDR3 length equals 14 residues. The ends lost 8 bases at V and 4 bases at J; junction bases unmatched: 9. Germline lookup yields CDR1 MDHEN and CDR2 SYDVKM. In nucleotides, the CDR3 is TGTGCCAGCGGCGCGGGGGACCTCTCAGATACGCAGTATTTT. As protein: CASGAGDLSDTQYF.

This clonotype has at least ten counts. The rearrangement links TRBV29-1 to TRBJ1-1; D possibly corresponds to TRBD1 (5 bases). Trimming stripped 5 bases from V and 6 bases from J, with 13 bases between. The CDR3 is 12 amino acids. Germline-derived CDR1 and CDR2 are SQVTM and ANQGSEA. CDR3: CSVPGWGAEAFF. The CDR3, as DNA: TGCAGCGTTCCCGGGTGGGGGGCTGAAGCTTTCTTT.

The chain combines TRBV14 with TRBJ1-1; no reliable D call. Germline CDR1 SGHDN, CDR2 FVKESK. CDR3 length: 14 amino acids. Trimming removed 1 base from V and 4 bases from J, with 10 bases in between. For the CDR3, the DNA is TGTGCCAGCAGCCAAGGCTGGGTTGGCACTGAAGCTTTCTTT. Its translation is CASSQGWVGTEAFF.

This clonotype was seen only a few times. V and J are TRBV20-1 and TRBJ2-2; 7 bases align to TRBD2. Germline V gene data show CDR1 as DFQATT and CDR2 as SNEGSKA (reference sequence). CDR3 length equals 14 residues. The J segment lost 3 bases and the V segment lost 6 bases, leaving 7 bases of the junction unmatched. CDR3 in DNA: TGCAGTGCCAACGCGGGGAGGGACACCGGGGAGCTGTTTTTT. It is translated as CSANAGRDTGELFF.

This clonotype came up many times. V gene TRBV13 combines with J gene TRBJ1-3; unclear D gene. Trimming took off 2 bases at V and 4 bases at J, with 12 bases between the two ends. In germline, CDR1 is PRHDT, CDR2 FYEKMQ (reference sequence). The CDR3 sequence is 15 residues long. For the CDR3, the DNA is TGTGCCAGCAGCTTAACCCCCAGTAGAGGAAACACCATATATTTT. This encodes CASSLTPSRGNTIYF.

This clonotype was observed many times. V and J are TRBV5-1 and TRBJ2-5, with TRBD1 matching 10 bases. This CDR3 comprises 15 residues. The V and J ends lost 4 bases and 0 bases, in that order; junction bases with no gene match: 3. Germline V CDR1 and CDR2: SGHRS, YFSETQ. The CDR3 nucleotides are TGCGCCAGCAGCAGGGGACAGGGGTACCAAGAGACCCAGTACTTC. As protein: CASSRGQGYQETQYF. The full variable domain, completed using reference TRBV5-1 and TRBJ2-5, is KAGVTQTPRYLIKTRGQQVTLSCSPISGHRSVSWYQQTPGQGLQFLFEYFSETQRNKGNFPGRFSGRQFSNSRSEMNVSTLELGDSALYLCASSRGQGYQETQYFGPGTRLLVL.

This clonotype was seen ten or more times. The rearrangement joins TRBV13 to TRBJ2-7; D unclear. This CDR3 spans 11 amino acids. With 1 base removed from V and 4 bases from J, the gap between germline ends came to 2 bases. Germline CDR1 reads PRHDT; CDR2 reads FYEKMQ (reference sequence). The CDR3 DNA follows: TGTGCCAGCAGCTTAGAGTACGAGCAGTACTTC. This encodes CASSLEYEQYF.

This rearrangement joins TRBV7-6 to TRBJ2-2; 10 bases fit TRBD1. Trimming cost V 7 bases and J 5 bases; bases outside gene matches: 10. There are 16 residues in the CDR3. The germline V gene encodes CDR1 SGHVS and CDR2 FNYEAQ. The CDR3, as DNA: TGTGCCAGCACCGTACAGACAGGGGGCGGAACCGGGGAGCTGTTTTTT. Translation gives CASTVQTGGGTGELFF.

Ten or more counts support this clonotype. The chain has TRBV29-1 and TRBJ2-1, with D hard to call. The CDR3 covers 10 residues. The germline V and J ends were trimmed by 7 bases and 5 bases, with 6 bases remaining between them. Germline CDR1 is SQVTM and CDR2 is ANQGSEA. The CDR3, as DNA: TGCAGCGCCGCACACAATGAGCAGTTCTTC. Its translation is CSAAHNEQFF.

This clonotype has a count of ten or more. This chain uses TRBV12-3 or TRBV12-4 with TRBJ2-2; 8 bases are a match to TRBD1. CDR3 length: 15 amino acids. V was clipped by 5 bases and J by 5 bases; unmatched bases: 7. The CDR3 nucleotides read TGTGCCAGCAGTCAAAACAGGGGGTGGACCGGGGAGCTGTTTTTT. Translated: CASSQNRGWTGELFF.

This clonotype was observed many times. Germline is not matched at one junction end, which may reflect a read error. The rearrangement links TRBV7-7 to TRBJ2-5; possible D gene TRBD2, 5 bases. Germline CDR1 SSHAT, CDR2 FNYEAQ (reference sequence). The CDR3 sequence is 15 residues long. The CDR3 loop reads CASSFSRGYQETQYF. CDR3 in DNA: TGTGCTAGCAGCTTCTCACGCGGGTACCAAGAGACCCAGTACTTC. Using reference TRBV7-7 and TRBJ2-5 for the parts outside the CDR3, the full variable domain is GAGVSQSPRYKVTKRGQDVTLRCDPISSHATLYWYQQALGQGPEFLTYFNYEAQPDKSGLPSDRFSAERPEGSISTLTIQRTEQRDSAMYRCASSFSRGYQETQYFGPGTRLLVL.

This clonotype has just a few counts. The V and J genes are TRBV4-2 and TRBJ2-7; D might be TRBD2 (5 bases). The germline CDR1 and CDR2 sequences are LGHNA and YNFKEQ. Deletions cut 0 bases from V and 6 bases from J, with 9 bases between. This CDR3 region has 13 residues. CDR3 residues: CASSQEPGVEQYF. In nucleotides, the CDR3 is TGTGCCAGCAGCCAAGAACCCGGGGTCGAGCAGTACTTC.